This T cell receptor beta chain was sequenced for a study of blood T cell repertoires in COVID-19. Seattle patients were enrolled during active infection and followed longitudinally. Clones were sequenced by immunoSEQ multiplex PCR, and TCRdb holds only the in-frame ones, with some missing. Of 250,000 to 350,000 clones in the sample, 88% were seen once. V was pared by 4 bases and J by 6 bases, with 6 bases of the junction left unmatched. Germline V gene sequence: CDR1 SGHNT, CDR2 YYREEE (reference sequence). The CDR3 loop spans 14 amino acids. The chain couples TRBV5-4 to TRBJ2-2; 7 nucleotides align to TRBD1. The sequenced sample was peripheral blood. This clonotype originated in a woman aged 25 to 45 with COVID-19, enrolled during active disease. CDR3: CASSVQGIPGELFF. In DNA, the CDR3 is TGTGCCAGCAGCGTACAGGGGATCCCCGGGGAGCTGTTTTTT. The full variable domain, its missing parts supplied by reference TRBV5-4 and TRBJ2-2, is ETGVTQSPTHLIKTRGQQVTLRCSSQSGHNTVSWYQQALGQGPQFIFQYYREEENGRGNFPPRFSGLQFPNYSSELNVNALELDDSALYLCASSVQGIPGELFFGEGSRLTVL.